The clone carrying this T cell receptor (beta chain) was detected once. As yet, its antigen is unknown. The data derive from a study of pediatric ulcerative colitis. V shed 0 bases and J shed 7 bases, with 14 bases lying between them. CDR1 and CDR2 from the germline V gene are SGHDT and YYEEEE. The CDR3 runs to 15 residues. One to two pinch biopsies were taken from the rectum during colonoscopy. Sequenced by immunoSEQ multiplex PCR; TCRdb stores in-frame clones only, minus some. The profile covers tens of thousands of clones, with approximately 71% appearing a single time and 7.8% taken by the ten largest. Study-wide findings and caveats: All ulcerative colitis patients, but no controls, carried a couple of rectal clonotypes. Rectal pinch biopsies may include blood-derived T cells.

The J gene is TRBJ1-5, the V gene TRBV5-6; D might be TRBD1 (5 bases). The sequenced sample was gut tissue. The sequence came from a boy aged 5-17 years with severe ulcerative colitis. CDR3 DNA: TGTGCCAGCAGCTTGGCGGGGGGGGTATGGCAGCCCCAGCATTTT. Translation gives CASSLAGGVWQPQHF.